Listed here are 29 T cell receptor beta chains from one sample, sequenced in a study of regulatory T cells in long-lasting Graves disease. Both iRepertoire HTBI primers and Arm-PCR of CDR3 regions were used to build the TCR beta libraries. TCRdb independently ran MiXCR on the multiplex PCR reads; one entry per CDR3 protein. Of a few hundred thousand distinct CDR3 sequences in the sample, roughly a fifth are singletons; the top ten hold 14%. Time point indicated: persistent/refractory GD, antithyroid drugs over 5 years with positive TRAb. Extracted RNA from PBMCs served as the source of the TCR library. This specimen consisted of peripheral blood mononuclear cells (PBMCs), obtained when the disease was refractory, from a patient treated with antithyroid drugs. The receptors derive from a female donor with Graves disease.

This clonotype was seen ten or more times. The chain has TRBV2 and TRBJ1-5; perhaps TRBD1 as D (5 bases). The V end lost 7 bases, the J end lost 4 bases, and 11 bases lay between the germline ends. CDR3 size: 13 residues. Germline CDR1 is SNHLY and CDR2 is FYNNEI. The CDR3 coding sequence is TGTGCCAGCAACGGGGGTCCGAATCAGCCCCAGCATTTT. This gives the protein CASNGGPNQPQHF. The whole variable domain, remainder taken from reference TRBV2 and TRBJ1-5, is EPEVTQTPSHQVTQMGQEVILRCVPISNHLYFYWYRQILGQKVEFLVSFYNNEISEKSEIFDDQFSVERPDGSNFTLKIRSTKLEDSAMYFCASNGGPNQPQHFGDGTRLSIL.

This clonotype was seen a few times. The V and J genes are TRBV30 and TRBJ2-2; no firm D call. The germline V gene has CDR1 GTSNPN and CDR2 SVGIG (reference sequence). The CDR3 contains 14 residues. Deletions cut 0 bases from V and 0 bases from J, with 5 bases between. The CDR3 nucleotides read TGTGCCTGGAGTGTAACGGCGAACACCGGGGAGCTGTTTTTT. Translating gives CAWSVTANTGELFF.

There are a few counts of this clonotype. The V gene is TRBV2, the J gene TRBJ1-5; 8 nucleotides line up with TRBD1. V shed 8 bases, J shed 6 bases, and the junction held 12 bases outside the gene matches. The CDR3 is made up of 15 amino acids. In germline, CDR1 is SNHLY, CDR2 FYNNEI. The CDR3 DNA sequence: TGTGCCAGCCGCCCCCAGGGGGCTCTCGTTCAGCCCCAGCATTTT. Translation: CASRPQGALVQPQHF.

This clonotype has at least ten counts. The CDR3 region is CASSNRDRANEKLFF. The CDR3 DNA sequence: TGTGCCAGCAGTAACCGGGACAGGGCTAATGAAAAACTGTTTTTT. The chain uses TRBV27 and TRBJ1-4; TRBD1 matches at 9 bases. The CDR3 has 15 residues. The V segment lost 5 bases and the J segment 3 bases; nucleotides outside the gene matches: 4. Germline CDR1 and CDR2: MNHEY and SMNVEV (reference sequence).

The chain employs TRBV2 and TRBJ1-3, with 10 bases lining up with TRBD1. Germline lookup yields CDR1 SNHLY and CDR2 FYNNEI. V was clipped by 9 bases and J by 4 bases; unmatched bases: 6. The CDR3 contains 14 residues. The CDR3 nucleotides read TGTGCCAGTCAGGACAGGGGGATAGGAAACACCATATATTTT. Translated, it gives CASQDRGIGNTIYF.

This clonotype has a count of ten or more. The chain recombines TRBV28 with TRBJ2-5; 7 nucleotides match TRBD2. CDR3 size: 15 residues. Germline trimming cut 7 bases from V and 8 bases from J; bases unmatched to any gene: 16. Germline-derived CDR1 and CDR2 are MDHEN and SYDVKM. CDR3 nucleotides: TGTGCCAGCACCATTGGGCTAGCGGCTCGGGGAACCCAGTACTTC. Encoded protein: CASTIGLAARGTQYF.

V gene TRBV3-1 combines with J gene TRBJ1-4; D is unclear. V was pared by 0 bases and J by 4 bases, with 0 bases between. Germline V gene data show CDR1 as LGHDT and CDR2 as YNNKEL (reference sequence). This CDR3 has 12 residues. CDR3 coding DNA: TGTGCCAGCAGCCAAGATAATGAAAAACTGTTTTTT. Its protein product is CASSQDNEKLFF.

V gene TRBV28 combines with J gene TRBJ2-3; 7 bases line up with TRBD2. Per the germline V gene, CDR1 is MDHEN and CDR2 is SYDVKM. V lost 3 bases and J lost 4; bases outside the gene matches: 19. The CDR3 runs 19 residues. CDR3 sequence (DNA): TGTGCCAGCAGTTTCCCCGCGGGGGTAGTTGGTGCACTTGCAGATACGCAGTATTTT. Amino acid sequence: CASSFPAGVVGALADTQYF.

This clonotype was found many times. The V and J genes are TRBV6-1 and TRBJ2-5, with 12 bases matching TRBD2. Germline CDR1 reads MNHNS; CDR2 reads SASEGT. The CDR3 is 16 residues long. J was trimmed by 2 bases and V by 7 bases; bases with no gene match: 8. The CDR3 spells CASTLSGLAGQETQYF. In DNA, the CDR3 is TGTGCCAGCACTCTATCCGGACTAGCGGGACAAGAGACCCAGTACTTC.

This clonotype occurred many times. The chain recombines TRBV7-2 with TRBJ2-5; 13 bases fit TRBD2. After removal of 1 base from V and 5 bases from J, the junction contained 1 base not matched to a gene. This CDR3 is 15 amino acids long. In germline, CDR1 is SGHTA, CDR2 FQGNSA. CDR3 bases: TGTGCCAGCAGCTTAGTACTAGCGGGAGGGGAGACCCAGTACTTC. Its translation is CASSLVLAGGETQYF. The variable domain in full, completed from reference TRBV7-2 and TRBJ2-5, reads GAGVSQSPSNKVTEKGKDVELRCDPISGHTALYWYRQSLGQGLEFLIYFQGNSAPDKSGLPSDRFSAERTGGSVSTLTIQRTQQEDSAVYLCASSLVLAGGETQYFGPGTRLLVL.

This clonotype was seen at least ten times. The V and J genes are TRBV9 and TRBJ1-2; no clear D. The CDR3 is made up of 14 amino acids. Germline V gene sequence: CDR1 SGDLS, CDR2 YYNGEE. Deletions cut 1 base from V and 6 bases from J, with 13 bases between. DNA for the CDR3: TGTGCCAGCAGCGTAATGGAAACGCTCGATGGCTACACCTTC. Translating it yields CASSVMETLDGYTF.

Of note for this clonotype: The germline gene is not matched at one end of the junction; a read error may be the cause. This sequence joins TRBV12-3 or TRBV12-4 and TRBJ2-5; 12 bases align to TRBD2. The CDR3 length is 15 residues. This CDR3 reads CASSLGTSGQETRYF. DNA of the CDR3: TGTGCCAGCAGTCTCGGGACTAGCGGGCAAGAGACCCGGTACTTC.

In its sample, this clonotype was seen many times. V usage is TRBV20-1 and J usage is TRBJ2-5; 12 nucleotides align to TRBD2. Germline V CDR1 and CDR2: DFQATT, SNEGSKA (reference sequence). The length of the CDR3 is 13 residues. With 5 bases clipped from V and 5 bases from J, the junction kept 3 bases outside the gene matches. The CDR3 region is CSADLAGGETQYF. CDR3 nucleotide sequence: TGCAGTGCTGATCTAGCGGGAGGGGAGACCCAGTACTTC.

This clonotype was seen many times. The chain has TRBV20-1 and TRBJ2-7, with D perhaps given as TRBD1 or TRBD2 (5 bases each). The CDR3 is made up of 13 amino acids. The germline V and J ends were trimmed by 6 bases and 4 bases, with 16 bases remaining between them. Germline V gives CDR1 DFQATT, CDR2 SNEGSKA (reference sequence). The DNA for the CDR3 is TGCAGTGCCCCGGGGCGAAACCCATACGAGCAGTACTTC. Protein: CSAPGRNPYEQYF.

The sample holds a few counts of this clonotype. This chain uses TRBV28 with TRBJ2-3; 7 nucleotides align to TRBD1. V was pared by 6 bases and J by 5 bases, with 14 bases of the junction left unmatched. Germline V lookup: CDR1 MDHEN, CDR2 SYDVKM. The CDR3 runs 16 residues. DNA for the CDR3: TGTGCCAGCAGCCATGGACAGGCTTGGGATATAGATACGCAGTATTTT. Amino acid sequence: CASSHGQAWDIDTQYF. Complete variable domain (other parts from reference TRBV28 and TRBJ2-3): DVKVTQSSRYLVKRTGEKVFLECVQDMDHENMFWYRQDPGLGLRLIYFSYDVKMKEKGDIPEGYSVSREKKERFSLILESASTNQTSMYLCASSHGQAWDIDTQYFGPGTRLTVL.

CDR3 in DNA: TGCAGCGTTGAACGGGGGGTATCGGATGGCTACACCTTC. It encodes CSVERGVSDGYTF. The chain has TRBV29-1 and TRBJ1-2; TRBD1 is a possible D gene (5 bases). The CDR3 is made up of 13 amino acids. The V gene's germline CDR1 is SQVTM and CDR2 ANQGSEA. V was pared by 2 bases and J by 6 bases, with 13 bases between.

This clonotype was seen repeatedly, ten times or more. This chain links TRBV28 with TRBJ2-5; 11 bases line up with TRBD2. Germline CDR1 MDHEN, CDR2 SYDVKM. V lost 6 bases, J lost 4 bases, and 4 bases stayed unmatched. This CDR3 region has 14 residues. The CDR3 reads CASRRLAGGETQYF. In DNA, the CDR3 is TGTGCCAGCAGACGCCTAGCGGGAGGAGAGACCCAGTACTTC. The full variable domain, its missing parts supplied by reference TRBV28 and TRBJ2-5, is DVKVTQSSRYLVKRTGEKVFLECVQDMDHENMFWYRQDPGLGLRLIYFSYDVKMKEKGDIPEGYSVSREKKERFSLILESASTNQTSMYLCASRRLAGGETQYFGPGTRLLVL.

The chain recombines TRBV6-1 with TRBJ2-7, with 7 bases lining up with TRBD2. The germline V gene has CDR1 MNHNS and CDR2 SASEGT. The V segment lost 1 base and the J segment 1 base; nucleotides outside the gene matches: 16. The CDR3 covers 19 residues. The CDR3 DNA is TGTGCCAGCAGTGAAGAGAGCGGGGTCGCCGGGACGATTTCCTACGAGCAGTACTTC. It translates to CASSEESGVAGTISYEQYF.

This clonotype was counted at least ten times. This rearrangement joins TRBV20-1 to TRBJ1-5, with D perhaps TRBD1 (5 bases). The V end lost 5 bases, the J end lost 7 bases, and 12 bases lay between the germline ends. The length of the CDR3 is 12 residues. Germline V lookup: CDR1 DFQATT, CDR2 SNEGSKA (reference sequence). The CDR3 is CSAGNGDQPQHF. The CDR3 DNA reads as TGCAGTGCTGGCAACGGGGACCAGCCCCAGCATTTT.

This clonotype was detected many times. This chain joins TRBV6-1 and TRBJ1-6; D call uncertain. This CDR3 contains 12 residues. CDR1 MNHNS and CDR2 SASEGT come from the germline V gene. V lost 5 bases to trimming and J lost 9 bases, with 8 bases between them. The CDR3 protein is CASSRTASPLHF. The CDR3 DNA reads TGTGCCAGCAGTCGAACTGCTTCACCCCTCCACTTT.

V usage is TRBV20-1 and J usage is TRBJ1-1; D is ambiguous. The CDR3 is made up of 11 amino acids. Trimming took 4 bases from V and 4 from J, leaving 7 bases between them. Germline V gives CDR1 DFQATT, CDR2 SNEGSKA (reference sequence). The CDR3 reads CSATGSTEAFF. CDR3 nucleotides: TGCAGTGCTACAGGATCCACTGAAGCTTTCTTT.

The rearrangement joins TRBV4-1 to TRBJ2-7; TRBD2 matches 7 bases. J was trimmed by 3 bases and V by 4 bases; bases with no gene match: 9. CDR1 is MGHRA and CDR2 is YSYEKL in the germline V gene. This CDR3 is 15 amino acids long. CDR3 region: CASSLREGMDYEQYF. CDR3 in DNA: TGCGCCAGCAGCCTAAGGGAGGGCATGGACTACGAGCAGTACTTC.

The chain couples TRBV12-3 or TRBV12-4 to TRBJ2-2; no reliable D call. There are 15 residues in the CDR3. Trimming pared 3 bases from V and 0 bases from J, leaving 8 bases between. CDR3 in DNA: TGTGCCAGCAGTTTCGTCGGGTCGAACACCGGGGAGCTGTTTTTT. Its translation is CASSFVGSNTGELFF.

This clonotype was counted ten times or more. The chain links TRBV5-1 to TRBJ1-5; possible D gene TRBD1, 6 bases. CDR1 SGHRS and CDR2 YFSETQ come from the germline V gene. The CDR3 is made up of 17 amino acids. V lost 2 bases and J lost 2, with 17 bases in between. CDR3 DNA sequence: TGCGCCAGCAGCTTAGAATGGGGGCCTTATGGCAATCAGCCCCAGCATTTT. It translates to CASSLEWGPYGNQPQHF.

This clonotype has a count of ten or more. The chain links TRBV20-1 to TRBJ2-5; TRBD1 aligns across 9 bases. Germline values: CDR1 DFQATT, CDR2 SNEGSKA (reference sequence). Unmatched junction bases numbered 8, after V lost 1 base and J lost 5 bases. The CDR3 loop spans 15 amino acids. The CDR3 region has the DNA TGCAGTGCTAGAGTCCTGACAGGGGGGTGGGAGACCCAGTACTTC. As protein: CSARVLTGGWETQYF.

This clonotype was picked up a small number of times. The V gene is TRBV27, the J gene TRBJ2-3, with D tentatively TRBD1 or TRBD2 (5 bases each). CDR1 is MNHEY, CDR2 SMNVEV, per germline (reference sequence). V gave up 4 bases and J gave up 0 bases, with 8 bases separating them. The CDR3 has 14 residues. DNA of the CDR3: TGTGCCAGCAGTTGGGACCGGAGCACAGATACGCAGTATTTT. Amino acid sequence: CASSWDRSTDTQYF.

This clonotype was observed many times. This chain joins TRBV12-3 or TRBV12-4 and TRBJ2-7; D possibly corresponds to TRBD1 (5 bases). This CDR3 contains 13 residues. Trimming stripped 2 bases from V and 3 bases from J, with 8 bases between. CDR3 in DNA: TGTGCCAGCAGTTTATCAGGGCTCTACGAGCAGTACTTC. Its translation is CASSLSGLYEQYF.

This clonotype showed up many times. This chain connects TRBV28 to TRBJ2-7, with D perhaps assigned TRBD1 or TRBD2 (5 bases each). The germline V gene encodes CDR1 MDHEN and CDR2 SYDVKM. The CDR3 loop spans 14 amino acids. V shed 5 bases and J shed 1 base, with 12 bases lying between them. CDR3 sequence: CASSRVGESYEQYF. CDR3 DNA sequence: TGTGCCAGCAGTCGGGTGGGGGAGTCCTACGAGCAGTACTTC.

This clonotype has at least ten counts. The CDR3 coding sequence is TGTGCCAGGAGACCGAGTACTTCACCCCTCCACTTT. Translated, it gives CARRPSTSPLHF. The chain recombines TRBV28 with TRBJ1-6, with D hard to call. This CDR3 region has 12 residues. Trimming removed 9 bases at V and 9 bases at J, with 12 bases between. Germline V CDR1 and CDR2: MDHEN, SYDVKM.